What follows is one T cell receptor beta chain and its context. This sample is part of a study of blood T cell repertoires in COVID-19. Assay used: immunoSEQ multiplex PCR; TCRdb lists only in-frame clones, some missing. The sample carries around 170,000 clones, about 88% recorded once. V lost 4 bases and J lost 7, with 14 bases in between. The CDR3 length is 14 residues. Per the germline V gene, CDR1 is MDHEN and CDR2 is SYDVKM. This receptor was identified in a woman between 45 and 60 years old who had recovered from COVID-19. The V and J genes are TRBV28 and TRBJ2-1; a possible D gene is TRBD2 (5 bases). Material: PBMCs or T cells enriched from blood (not recorded which). CDR3 in DNA: TGTGCCAGCAGTTCCCCCTCGAGGGAAAATGAGCAGTTCTTC. This gives the protein CASSSPSRENEQFF.